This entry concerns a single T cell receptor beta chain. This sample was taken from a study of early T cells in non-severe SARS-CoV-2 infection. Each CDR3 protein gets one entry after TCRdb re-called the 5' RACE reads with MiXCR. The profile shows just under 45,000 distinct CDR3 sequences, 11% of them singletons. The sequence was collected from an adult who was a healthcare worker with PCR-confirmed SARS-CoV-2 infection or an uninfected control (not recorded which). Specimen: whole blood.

CDR3 nucleotide sequence: TGTGCCAGCAGTTTTTTCAGGCCACCAGAGACCCAGTACTTC. Its translation is CASSFFRPPETQYF. J is TRBJ2-5 and V is TRBV12-3 or TRBV12-4; D gene uncertain. The CDR3 totals 14 residues. V lost 3 bases to trimming and J lost 4 bases, with 12 bases between them.